This T cell receptor beta chain was documented in a study of T cell responses to AZD1222 COVID-19 vaccine. Findings and limits, study-wide: The sample set comprised mostly white British donors with more females, and clonal diversity was possibly underestimated. Spike was spanned by vaccine-associated CD4 TCRs, which were dominant at 160-218 and 743-854. Unmutated variant regions are reportedly targeted by nearly half of spike-specific TCRs.

The CDR3 has 14 residues. V dropped 2 bases and J dropped 8 bases, with 15 bases sitting between them. The germline gives CDR1 MDHEN, CDR2 SYDVKM. Using immunoSEQ multiplex PCR, the repertoire was profiled, and TCRdb retains in-frame clones only, with some absent. This table has approximately 150,000 clones, more than 90% appearing once. With regard to this clone: No antigen is known for it.

This specimen consisted of peripheral blood, obtained 28 days after the second AZD1222 dose. The TCR sequence derives from an adult who received the AZD1222 COVID-19 vaccine. The chain carries TRBV28 and TRBJ1-2; no definite D call. Written as DNA, the CDR3 is TGTGCCAGCAGTTTAGGGGAGAAGACGCGAGGCTACACCTTC. Its translation: CASSLGEKTRGYTF.